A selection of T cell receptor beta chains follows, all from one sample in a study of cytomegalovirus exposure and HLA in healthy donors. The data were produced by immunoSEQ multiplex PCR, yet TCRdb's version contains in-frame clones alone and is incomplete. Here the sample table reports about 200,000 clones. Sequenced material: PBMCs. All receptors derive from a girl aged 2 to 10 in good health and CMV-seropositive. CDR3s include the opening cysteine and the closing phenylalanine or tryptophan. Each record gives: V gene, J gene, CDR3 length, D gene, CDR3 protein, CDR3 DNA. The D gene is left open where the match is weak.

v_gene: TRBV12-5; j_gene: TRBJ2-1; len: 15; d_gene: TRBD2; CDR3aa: CASGKSGSQGNEQFF; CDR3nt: TGTGCTAGTGGTAAAAGCGGGAGTCAGGGCAATGAGCAGTTCTTC
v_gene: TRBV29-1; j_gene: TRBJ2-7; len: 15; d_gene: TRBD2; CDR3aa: CSVVGTSGVSYEQYF; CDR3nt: TGCAGCGTTGTAGGTACTAGCGGGGTTTCCTACGAGCAGTACTTC
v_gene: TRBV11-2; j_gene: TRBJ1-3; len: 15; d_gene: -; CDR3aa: CASSLARLAGNTIYF; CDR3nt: TGTGCCAGCAGCCTAGCGCGACTTGCTGGAAACACCATATATTTT
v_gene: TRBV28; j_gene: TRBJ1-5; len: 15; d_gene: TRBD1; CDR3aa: CASSLPDRFNQPQHF; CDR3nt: TGTGCCAGCAGTTTGCCGGACAGGTTCAATCAGCCCCAGCATTTT
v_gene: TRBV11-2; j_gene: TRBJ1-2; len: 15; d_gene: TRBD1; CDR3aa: CASSFMDREAYGYTF; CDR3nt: TGTGCCAGCAGCTTCATGGACAGGGAAGCCTATGGCTACACCTTC
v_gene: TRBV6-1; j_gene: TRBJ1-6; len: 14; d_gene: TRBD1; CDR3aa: CASRSTGGGSPLHF; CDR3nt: TGTGCCAGCAGATCGACAGGGGGAGGGTCACCCCTCCACTTT
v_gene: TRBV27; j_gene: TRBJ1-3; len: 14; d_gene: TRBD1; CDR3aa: CASSKAGGSNTIYF; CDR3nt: TGTGCCAGCAGTAAGGCAGGGGGTTCAAACACCATATATTTT
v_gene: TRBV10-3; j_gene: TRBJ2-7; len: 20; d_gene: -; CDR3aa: CAISESPVGASGQSSYEQYF; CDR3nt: TGTGCCATCAGTGAGTCCCCTGTCGGGGCTAGCGGACAGAGCTCCTACGAGCAGTACTTC
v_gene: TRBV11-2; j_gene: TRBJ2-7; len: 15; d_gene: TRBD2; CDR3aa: CASSFGAGGVYEQYF; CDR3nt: TGTGCCAGCAGCTTTGGGGCGGGAGGGGTCTACGAGCAGTACTTC
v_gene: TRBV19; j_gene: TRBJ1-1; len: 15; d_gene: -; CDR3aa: CASSIVDRPFTEAFF; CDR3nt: TGTGCCAGTAGTATTGTCGACAGGCCCTTCACTGAAGCCTTCTTT
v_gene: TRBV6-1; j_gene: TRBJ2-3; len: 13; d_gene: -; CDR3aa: CATDSSGTDTQYF; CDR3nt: TGTGCCACAGACTCATCGGGCACAGATACGCAGTATTTT
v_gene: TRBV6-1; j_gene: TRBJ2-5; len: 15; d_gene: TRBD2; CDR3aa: CASSDLAGVQETQYF; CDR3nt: TGTGCCAGCAGTGATCTAGCGGGGGTCCAAGAGACCCAGTACTTC
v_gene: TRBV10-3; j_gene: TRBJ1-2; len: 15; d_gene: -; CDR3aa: CAISDPLDSSYGYTF; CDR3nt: TGTGCCATCAGTGACCCCTTGGACAGCTCCTATGGCTACACCTTC
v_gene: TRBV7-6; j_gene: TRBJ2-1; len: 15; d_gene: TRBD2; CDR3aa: CASSQLAGGLNEQFF; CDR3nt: TGTGCCAGCAGTCAACTAGCGGGAGGGTTAAATGAGCAGTTCTTC
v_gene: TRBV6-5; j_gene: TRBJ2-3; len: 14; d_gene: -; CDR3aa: CATRPGLNTDTQYF; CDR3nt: TGTGCCACCCGGCCGGGATTAAACACAGATACGCAGTATTTT
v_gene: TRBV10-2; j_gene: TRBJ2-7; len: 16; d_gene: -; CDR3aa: CASSEATDLRSYEQYF; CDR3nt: TGCGCCAGCAGTGAGGCGACTGACTTGCGATCCTACGAGCAGTACTTC
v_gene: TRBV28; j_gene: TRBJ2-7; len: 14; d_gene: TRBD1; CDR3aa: CASSPGQVPTIKYF; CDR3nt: TGTGCCAGCAGTCCCGGACAGGTACCTACGATTAAGTACTTC
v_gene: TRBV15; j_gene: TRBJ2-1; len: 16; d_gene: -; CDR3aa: CATSRDKGALDNEQFF; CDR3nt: TGTGCCACCAGCAGAGATAAGGGAGCCTTAGACAATGAGCAGTTCTTC
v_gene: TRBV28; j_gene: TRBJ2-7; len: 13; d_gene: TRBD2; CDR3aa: CASRLAGVYEQYF; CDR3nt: TGTGCCAGCAGACTAGCGGGAGTTTACGAGCAGTACTTC
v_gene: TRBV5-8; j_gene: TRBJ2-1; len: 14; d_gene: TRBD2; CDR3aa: CASSQSGSRYEQFF; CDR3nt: TGTGCCAGCAGCCAGAGCGGGAGTCGGTATGAGCAGTTCTTC
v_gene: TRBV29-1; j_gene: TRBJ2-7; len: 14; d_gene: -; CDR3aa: CSVVGGLSSYEQYF; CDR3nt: TGCAGCGTTGTTGGAGGACTGAGCTCCTACGAGCAGTACTTC
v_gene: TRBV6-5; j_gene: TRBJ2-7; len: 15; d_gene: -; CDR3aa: CASSYRSQAKHEQYF; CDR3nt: TGTGCCAGCAGTTACCGGTCCCAGGCCAAACACGAGCAGTACTTC
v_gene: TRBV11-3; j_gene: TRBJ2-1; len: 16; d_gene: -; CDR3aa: CASSLAAGFPGNEQFF; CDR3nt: TGTGCCAGCAGCTTAGCGGCGGGATTCCCGGGGAATGAGCAGTTCTTC
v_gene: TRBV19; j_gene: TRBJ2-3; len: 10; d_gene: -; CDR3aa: CASGAYTQYF; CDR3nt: TGTGCCAGTGGGGCATATACGCAGTATTTT
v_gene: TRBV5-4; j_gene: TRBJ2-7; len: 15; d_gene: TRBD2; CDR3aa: CASSGGSGRRDEQYF; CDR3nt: TGTGCCAGCAGCGGGGGTAGCGGGAGGCGCGACGAGCAGTACTTC
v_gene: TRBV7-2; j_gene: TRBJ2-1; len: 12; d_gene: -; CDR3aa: CASSLVTREQFF; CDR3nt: TGTGCCAGCAGCTTAGTGACTCGGGAGCAGTTCTTC
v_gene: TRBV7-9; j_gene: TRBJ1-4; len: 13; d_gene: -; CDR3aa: CASTLGVVGKLFF; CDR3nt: TGTGCCAGCACCCTCGGGGTGGTGGGAAAACTGTTTTTT
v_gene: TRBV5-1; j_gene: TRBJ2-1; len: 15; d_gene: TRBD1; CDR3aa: CASSLAGTGQDEQFF; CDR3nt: TGCGCCAGCAGCTTGGCCGGGACAGGGCAAGATGAGCAGTTCTTC